The present entry profiles one T cell receptor beta chain with its context. Its specificity is not known. The CDR3 runs to 13 residues. V lost 2 bases to trimming and J lost 6 bases, with 8 bases between them. The germline V gene encodes CDR1 MDHEN and CDR2 SYDVKM. The sample comes from a study of immune cell composition in non-small cell lung cancer. Study results and caveats: Dominant in vivo tumour-associated clones were not shown to share tumour-reactive sequences. Tumour TCR-beta clonality was not significantly tied to smoking pack-years. TIL tumour reactivity correlated with maximal tumour-associated clone frequency in adenocarcinoma. Squamous carcinomas (about 75%) more often had tumour-associated clones >0.5% than adenocarcinomas (roughly 33%).

Normal lung was taken at the farthest possible site, at least 3 cm from tumour. TCRdb keeps only in-frame clones here, not all; method: immunoSEQ multiplex PCR. The data show 7,500 to 9,000 clones, about 80% seen once. The receptor comes from a human donor with non-small cell lung cancer. Sequencing was carried out using non-adjacent lung tissue. J is TRBJ2-1 and V is TRBV28; the D gene is possibly TRBD2 (6 bases). The CDR3 DNA follows: TGTGCCAGCAGTTTAGTACTAGCCAATGAGCAGTTCTTC. Its protein is CASSLVLANEQFF.